These 22 T cell receptor beta chains share one sample of origin, sequenced in a study of radiotherapy plus CTLA-4 blockade in lung cancer. The method was immunoSEQ multiplex PCR; TCRdb's version includes in-frame clones alone and lacks a portion of them. The table shows 39,000 or so clones, with over 65% occurring only once. The source material was peripheral blood, sampled from a patient treated with radiotherapy plus ipilimumab. All receptors derive from a human donor with non-small cell lung cancer who had stable disease on radiotherapy plus ipilimumab.

This clone turned up a few times. This rearrangement joins TRBV7-2 to TRBJ2-2, with D possibly being TRBD2 (6 bases). Germline V gene sequence: CDR1 SGHTA, CDR2 FQGNSA. Trimming removed 3 bases from V and 4 bases from J, with 9 bases in between. CDR3 size: 14 residues. The CDR3 loop is CASSFMRGTGELFF. The CDR3 region has the DNA TGTGCCAGCAGCTTTATGCGGGGCACCGGGGAGCTGTTTTTT. Together with reference TRBV7-2 and TRBJ2-2, the CDR3 gives the full variable domain: GAGVSQSPSNKVTEKGKDVELRCDPISGHTALYWYRQSLGQGLEFLIYFQGNSAPDKSGLPSDRFSAERTGGSVSTLTIQRTQQEDSAVYLCASSFMRGTGELFFGEGSRLTVL.

The chain joins TRBV5-1 to TRBJ1-2, with 10 bases identical to TRBD1. J was trimmed by 7 bases and V by 4 bases; bases with no gene match: 7. Germline lookup yields CDR1 SGHRS and CDR2 YFSETQ. The CDR3 has 14 residues. CDR3 sequence (DNA): TGCGCCAGCAGCACCGGACAGGGGGAGGTTGGCTACACCTTC. The encoded protein is CASSTGQGEVGYTF.

The V gene is TRBV2, the J gene TRBJ2-1, with 9 bases that match TRBD2. Germline trimming cut 6 bases from V and 0 bases from J; bases unmatched to any gene: 15. The germline V gene encodes CDR1 SNHLY and CDR2 FYNNEI. CDR3 length: 19 amino acids. The CDR3 DNA sequence: TGTGCCAGCAGGCCGGGACTAGCTAATAAAAAGAGCTCCTACAATGAGCAGTTCTTC. It translates to CASRPGLANKKSSYNEQFF.

The chain has TRBV7-9 and TRBJ1-5; D gene unclear. V was pared by 3 bases and J by 0 bases, with 9 bases between. The CDR3 runs 15 residues. The germline V gene encodes CDR1 SEHNR and CDR2 FQNEAQ (reference sequence). The CDR3 spells CASSLRADSNQPQHF. The CDR3 nucleotides are TGTGCCAGCAGCTTGAGGGCAGATAGCAATCAGCCCCAGCATTTT.

This chain uses TRBV7-8 with TRBJ1-5; possibly TRBD1 for D (5 bases). CDR1 is SGHVS and CDR2 is FQNEAQ in the germline V gene. This CDR3 has 16 amino acids. Trimming stripped 2 bases from V and 1 base from J, with 12 bases between. The CDR3 spells CASSLYGGLSNQPQHF. As DNA, the CDR3 is TGTGCCAGCAGCTTATATGGGGGTCTCAGCAATCAGCCCCAGCATTTT.

By share, this clone counts as medium-sized. The chain is built from TRBV6-5 and TRBJ1-3, with TRBD1 as a possible D gene (6 bases). CDR3 length equals 13 residues. The germline V gene has CDR1 MNHEY and CDR2 SVGAGI. Between the trimmed V and J ends, which lost 6 bases and 4 bases, there was a span of 10 bases. CDR3: CASSQTGGNTIYF. CDR3 in DNA: TGTGCCAGCAGCCAGACAGGAGGAAACACCATATATTTT.

This clone was observed once. The chain employs TRBV7-8 and TRBJ2-7; no clear D. Trimming pared 1 base from V and 7 bases from J, leaving 8 bases between. This CDR3 is 12 amino acids long. The germline CDR1 and CDR2 sequences are SGHVS and FQNEAQ. The CDR3 bases are TGTGCCAGCAGCTTAGTAGTTGGTGAGCAGTACGTC. It specifies CASSLVVGEQYV.

V is TRBV5-6 and J is TRBJ1-2; perhaps TRBD1 as D (6 bases). This CDR3 is built from 15 residues. Trimming stripped 2 bases from V and 3 bases from J, with 14 bases between. Per the germline V gene, CDR1 is SGHDT and CDR2 is YYEEEE. CDR3 residues: CASSFPGVIDYGYTF. In DNA form, the CDR3 reads TGTGCCAGCAGCTTCCCAGGGGTAATTGACTATGGCTACACCTTC.

The CDR3 DNA reads TGCGCCAGCAGCCAAGATAAGGGTTTTCCAGAGACCCAGTACTTC. The encoded protein is CASSQDKGFPETQYF. The chain uses TRBV4-1 and TRBJ2-5; D unresolved. This CDR3 spans 15 amino acids. Trimming took 0 bases from V and 4 from J, leaving 12 bases between them. Germline V gene data show CDR1 as MGHRA and CDR2 as YSYEKL.

This clone is medium-sized (0.01 to 0.1%). The gene calls are TRBV6-1 and TRBJ2-2; D remains unclear. V lost 2 bases to trimming and J lost 6 bases, with 13 bases between them. The CDR3 loop spans 15 amino acids. Germline loops: CDR1 MNHNS, CDR2 SASEGT. In DNA form, the CDR3 reads TGTGCCAGCAGTGAAACGGGCGACGGCTCCGGGGAGCTGTTTTTT. It codes for CASSETGDGSGELFF.

This chain uses TRBV27 with TRBJ1-6; a possible D gene is TRBD1 (6 bases). Trimming took off 5 bases at V and 0 bases at J, with 11 bases between the two ends. CDR1 is MNHEY and CDR2 is SMNVEV in the germline V gene (reference sequence). CDR3 length equals 16 residues. CDR3 coding DNA: TGTGCCAGCAGTCTGGGCAGGGGCTCCTATAATTCACCCCTCCACTTT. Its protein is CASSLGRGSYNSPLHF.

By its share, this clone is medium-sized. The V call is TRBV6-5, the J call TRBJ1-1, with D possibly matching TRBD1 (5 bases). V lost 2 bases and J 0 bases, leaving 13 bases between the germline ends. The CDR3 totals 16 residues. Germline-derived CDR1 and CDR2 are MNHEY and SVGAGI. The DNA of the CDR3 is TGTGCCAGCAGTTACGTCGGGGCAGATATGAACACTGAAGCTTTCTTT. This translates into CASSYVGADMNTEAFF.

The chain couples TRBV5-1 to TRBJ1-1; weak D call: TRBD1 (5 bases). The CDR3 runs 15 residues. The V end lost 0 bases, the J end lost 1 base, and 10 bases lay between the germline ends. Germline V gene lookup returns CDR1 SGHRS and CDR2 YFSETQ. DNA of the CDR3: TGCGCCAGCAGCTTGGAGCCAGGGTCGAACACTGAAGCTTTCTTT. It specifies CASSLEPGSNTEAFF.

The chain recombines TRBV25-1 with TRBJ1-6; D remains unclear. The CDR3 length is 15 residues. V lost 4 bases to trimming and J lost 5 bases, with 12 bases between them. The V gene's germline CDR1 is MGHDK and CDR2 SYGVNS. The CDR3 DNA sequence: TGTGCCAGCAGTGGTGACGGGGTCCATAATTCACCCCTCCACTTT. Translating it yields CASSGDGVHNSPLHF. Combining the CDR3 with reference TRBV25-1 and TRBJ1-6 gives the whole variable domain EADIYQTPRYLVIGTGKKITLECSQTMGHDKMYWYQQDPGMELHLIHYSYGVNSTEKGDLSSESTVSRIRTEHFPLTLESARPSHTSQYLCASSGDGVHNSPLHFGNGTRLTVT.

J is TRBJ1-5 and V is TRBV7-2; weak D call: TRBD1 (5 bases). CDR1 and CDR2 from the germline V gene are SGHTA and FQGNSA. This CDR3 region has 14 residues. The V and J ends lost 3 bases and 2 bases respectively, with 8 bases between them. The CDR3 bases are TGTGCCAGCAGCTTGGCACAGGGCAATCAGCCCCAGCATTTT. The encoded protein is CASSLAQGNQPQHF.

This clone was counted once. The rearrangement links TRBV2 to TRBJ1-6; D might be TRBD1 (5 bases). Germline V gene data show CDR1 as SNHLY and CDR2 as FYNNEI. This CDR3 contains 14 residues. The germline V and J ends were trimmed by 4 bases and 6 bases, with 10 bases remaining between them. The CDR3 coding sequence is TGTGCCAGCAGTGTAGGTGGGGGTAATTCACCCCTCCACTTT. Its protein is CASSVGGGNSPLHF.

V gene TRBV27 combines with J gene TRBJ2-1; 8 nucleotides agree with TRBD1. V lost 6 bases to trimming and J lost 4 bases; unmatched junction nucleotides: 11. The CDR3 sequence is 16 residues long. Per the germline V gene, CDR1 is MNHEY and CDR2 is SMNVEV (reference sequence). CDR3 residues: CASSRVTGGKYNEQFF. The DNA of the CDR3 is TGTGCCAGCAGCCGAGTAACAGGGGGAAAATACAATGAGCAGTTCTTC.

The rearrangement links TRBV6-6 to TRBJ1-3; no reliable D call. Trimming pared 5 bases from V and 4 bases from J, leaving 6 bases between. The CDR3 length is 12 residues. CDR1 is MNHNY and CDR2 is SVGAGI in the germline V gene (reference sequence). In DNA, the CDR3 is TGTGCCAGCAGTCCTCAGGGAAACACCATATATTTT. Its protein product is CASSPQGNTIYF.

V and J are TRBV5-6 and TRBJ1-2; D is undetermined. The CDR3 spans 14 residues. The V end was cut by 0 bases, the J end by 1 base, with 7 bases between. Germline CDR1 SGHDT, CDR2 YYEEEE. The DNA for the CDR3 is TGTGCCAGCAGCTTGGACAGTCTTAACTATGGCTACACCTTC. Its protein product is CASSLDSLNYGYTF.

The gene calls are TRBV7-8 and TRBJ2-2; D not certain. The CDR3 is made up of 16 amino acids. CDR1 is SGHVS and CDR2 is FQNEAQ in the germline V gene. Trimming removed 3 bases at V and 0 bases at J, with 11 bases between. This chain's CDR3 is CASSFLRVANTGELFF. The CDR3 DNA sequence: TGTGCCAGCAGCTTCCTTAGGGTAGCGAACACCGGGGAGCTGTTTTTT.

V is TRBV19 and J is TRBJ1-4, with 8 bases matching TRBD1. CDR3 length equals 13 residues. V shed 7 bases, J shed 4 bases, and the junction held 2 bases outside the gene matches. Germline V CDR1 and CDR2: LNHDA, SQIVND (reference sequence). The CDR3, as DNA: TGTGCCAGTACAGGGGGCAATAATGAAAAACTGTTTTTT. Translation gives CASTGGNNEKLFF.

The rearrangement links TRBV13 to TRBJ1-5; 11 bases match TRBD1. The germline CDR1 and CDR2 sequences are PRHDT and FYEKMQ (reference sequence). CDR3 length equals 17 residues. Germline trimming cut 4 bases from V and 0 bases from J; bases unmatched to any gene: 5. The CDR3 coding sequence is TGTGCCAGCAGCTGGGGGACAGGGGGATATAGCAATCAGCCCCAGCATTTT. It translates to CASSWGTGGYSNQPQHF.